A single sample is the source of the 31 T cell receptor beta chains below, sequenced in a study of blood T cells in healthy people across ages (dated by TCRdb to between 2015 and 2017). The library relied on 5' RACE. Sequencing instrument: Illumina HiSeq 2500. A second PCR of about 6 to 11 cycles was performed with a sample-barcoded 5' primer and a J-beta primer mix. TCRdb reworked the public reads: Q25 trimming with fastp, MiXCR clone assembly, productive beta chains retained. Identical CDR3 protein sequences are pooled into one entry, listed with their most common genes and DNA. In all, the sample holds around 990,000 distinct CDR3 sequences, and around two fifths of those were seen once. The ten largest make up less than 15% of the sample. Sequenced material: blood. The receptors stem from a man between 18 and 35 years old in good health.

The rearrangement uses TRBV7-2 and TRBJ1-3; 7 bases match TRBD1. Trimming at V came to 5 bases and at J to 4 bases, leaving 11 bases not matched to a gene. The CDR3 loop spans 16 amino acids. Germline V gene sequence: CDR1 SGHTA, CDR2 FQGNSA. In nucleotides, the CDR3 is TGTGCCAGCAGCCCGGACAGGATCGGGTTGGGAAACACCATATATTTT. The encoded protein is CASSPDRIGLGNTIYF. Full variable domain (remainder filled in from reference TRBV7-2 and TRBJ1-3): GAGVSQSPSNKVTEKGKDVELRCDPISGHTALYWYRQSLGQGLEFLIYFQGNSAPDKSGLPSDRFSAERTGGSVSTLTIQRTQQEDSAVYLCASSPDRIGLGNTIYFGEGSWLTVV.

The chain is built from TRBV2 and TRBJ1-2; 9 nucleotides match TRBD1. This CDR3 region has 15 residues. Germline V CDR1 and CDR2: SNHLY, FYNNEI. V dropped 5 bases and J dropped 4; count of bases not matched to a gene: 8. CDR3 nucleotide sequence: TGTGCCAGCAGTCCTCCGGGACAGGGCGTCTATGGCTACACCTTC. As protein: CASSPPGQGVYGYTF.

This sequence joins TRBV6-5 and TRBJ2-1; TRBD1 aligns across 7 bases. V lost 5 bases to trimming and J lost 13 bases; unmatched junction nucleotides: 14. The CDR3 consists of 14 residues. The germline CDR1 and CDR2 sequences are MNHEY and SVGAGI. This chain's CDR3 is CASSPWTGPETQFF. CDR3 sequence (DNA): TGTGCCAGCAGTCCCTGGACAGGTCCAGAGACCCAGTTCTTC.

The chain employs TRBV10-3 and TRBJ2-5; D might be TRBD2 (5 bases). CDR3 length equals 17 residues. The germline V gene encodes CDR1 ENHRY and CDR2 SYGVKD. Deletions cut 6 bases from V and 4 bases from J, with 24 bases between. The CDR3 loop is CAIRTPGIDEQRETQYF. DNA of the CDR3: TGTGCCATCAGGACACCGGGGATCGACGAGCAGAGAGAGACCCAGTACTTC.

In its sample, this clonotype was seen a few times. The V and J genes are TRBV7-2 and TRBJ1-1; 7 bases align to TRBD1. V gave up 4 bases and J gave up 7 bases; unmatched junction bases: 9. This CDR3 is built from 14 residues. Germline V lookup: CDR1 SGHTA, CDR2 FQGNSA. CDR3 sequence reads: CASSSPSGGNEAFF. The CDR3 DNA sequence: TGTGCCAGCAGCTCCCCCTCAGGGGGGAATGAAGCTTTCTTT. The complete variable domain, with remaining parts taken from reference TRBV7-2 and TRBJ1-1, reads GAGVSQSPSNKVTEKGKDVELRCDPISGHTALYWYRQSLGQGLEFLIYFQGNSAPDKSGLPSDRFSAERTGGSVSTLTIQRTQQEDSAVYLCASSSPSGGNEAFFGQGTRLTVV.

The rearrangement uses TRBV29-1 and TRBJ1-1, with D hard to call. V lost 6 bases to trimming and J lost 0 bases, with 11 bases between them. The CDR3 is made up of 13 amino acids. Looked up from germline, CDR1 is SQVTM and CDR2 is ANQGSEA. The CDR3, as DNA: TGCAGCGTGGGCCCGGAGATGAACACTGAAGCTTTCTTT. This encodes CSVGPEMNTEAFF.

This clonotype has only a few counts. This rearrangement joins TRBV9 to TRBJ2-3; 7 bases match TRBD1. V lost 1 base to trimming and J lost 0 bases; unmatched junction nucleotides: 5. This CDR3 region has 16 residues. Looked up from germline, CDR1 is SGDLS and CDR2 is YYNGEE. DNA for the CDR3: TGTGCCAGCAGCGTAAAACAGGGGCCTAGCACAGATACGCAGTATTTT. It codes for CASSVKQGPSTDTQYF.

This chain's CDR3 is CASRARGAGQEKLFF. As DNA, the CDR3 is TGTGCCAGCAGGGCACGCGGGGCAGGCCAAGAAAAACTGTTTTTT. The rearrangement joins TRBV12-3 or TRBV12-4 to TRBJ1-4; D possibly corresponds to TRBD1 (5 bases). CDR3 size: 15 residues. V was cut by 6 bases and J by 8 bases, with 19 bases left in between.

This clonotype has only one observation. The V gene is TRBV7-2, the J gene TRBJ2-3, with TRBD2 matching 13 bases. The CDR3 is made up of 17 amino acids. Germline V gene data show CDR1 as SGHTA and CDR2 as FQGNSA. V lost 5 bases, J lost 2 bases, and 7 bases stayed unmatched. In DNA form, the CDR3 reads TGTGCCAGCAGCCGGCGGACTAGCGGGGGTTCCACAGATACGCAGTATTTT. This gives the protein CASSRRTSGGSTDTQYF.

The chain joins TRBV7-2 to TRBJ2-4; no firm D call. The CDR3 length is 15 residues. Germline assignment: CDR1 SGHTA and CDR2 FQGNSA. V lost 3 bases and J 0 bases, leaving 9 bases between the germline ends. CDR3 residues: CASSFTALAKNIQYF. The CDR3 DNA reads as TGTGCCAGCAGCTTCACGGCGCTAGCCAAAAACATTCAGTACTTC.

About this clonotype: A read error may account for a junction end that differs from germline. The rearrangement joins TRBV5-1 to TRBJ1-1; perhaps TRBD1 as D (6 bases). CDR3 length: 14 amino acids. Germline lookup yields CDR1 SGHRS and CDR2 YFSETQ. This CDR3 reads CASSISTRDTEAFF. CDR3 nucleotides: TGCGCCAGCAGTATTTCCACCCGGGACACTGAGGCTTTCTTT.

This clonotype was found a few times. The chain links TRBV4-2 to TRBJ2-1; 11 bases match TRBD2. The CDR3 is 18 residues long. CDR1 and CDR2 (germline): LGHNA, YNFKEQ. Trimming removed 0 bases from V and 3 bases from J; junction bases left unmatched: 7. The CDR3 DNA is TGTGCCAGCAGCCAAGATGTGGTAGCGGGGGGGAGCTACAATGAGCAGTTCTTC. It specifies CASSQDVVAGGSYNEQFF.

J is TRBJ1-4 and V is TRBV20-1; the D gene is possibly TRBD1 (6 bases). Trimming stripped 2 bases from V and 7 bases from J, with 17 bases between. The V gene's germline CDR1 is DFQATT and CDR2 SNEGSKA (reference sequence). This CDR3 is 15 amino acids long. CDR3 loop: CSARQEQGSGEKLFF. The CDR3 bases are TGCAGTGCTAGACAAGAACAGGGCTCGGGTGAAAAACTGTTTTTT.

J is TRBJ2-3 and V is TRBV20-1; D is tentatively TRBD1 or TRBD2 (6 bases each). Trimming pared 0 bases from V and 2 bases from J, leaving 15 bases between. CDR3 size: 16 residues. From germline, CDR1 is DFQATT and CDR2 SNEGSKA (reference sequence). CDR3 DNA sequence: TGCAGTGCTAGAGATCCCCGGGGGCAGTACACAGATACGCAGTATTTT. It translates to CSARDPRGQYTDTQYF.

V is TRBV3-1 and J is TRBJ2-5; D gene ambiguous. Germline CDR1 reads LGHDT; CDR2 reads YNNKEL (reference sequence). V gave up 0 bases and J gave up 5 bases, with 19 bases separating them. The CDR3 has 17 amino acids. The CDR3 bases are TGTGCCAGCAGCCAAGATTCGTTGGGCGACGCAGGCGAGACCCAGTACTTC. This codes for CASSQDSLGDAGETQYF.

This clonotype was detected a few times. The chain carries TRBV20-1 and TRBJ1-6, with D perhaps matching TRBD1 (6 bases). The germline V and J ends were trimmed by 4 bases and 0 bases, with 10 bases remaining between them. Germline V CDR1 and CDR2: DFQATT, SNEGSKA (reference sequence). The CDR3 totals 15 residues. CDR3 nucleotides: TGCAGTGCTAAAAAGACAGGCTCCTATAATTCACCCCTCCACTTT. It is translated as CSAKKTGSYNSPLHF.

V and J are TRBV19 and TRBJ2-3; 7 bases are shared with TRBD2. This CDR3 is built from 15 residues. Per germline, CDR1 LNHDA and CDR2 SQIVND (reference sequence). Trimming cost V 6 bases and J 1 base; bases outside gene matches: 7. This chain's CDR3 is CASSLGAGRTDTQYF. CDR3 sequence (DNA): TGTGCCAGTAGCCTTGGAGCGGGGCGCACAGATACGCAGTATTTT.

This clonotype was recorded a few times. The genes are TRBV12-5 and TRBJ2-5; 10 positions agree with TRBD1. The CDR3 spans 15 residues. Germline V gene data show CDR1 as LGHNT and CDR2 as FRNRAP. V trimming: 10 bases; J trimming: 5 bases; junction bases outside the gene matches: 13. CDR3 region: CATGTGTGVFETQYF. In nucleotides, the CDR3 is TGTGCTACCGGAACCGGGACAGGGGTTTTCGAGACCCAGTACTTC.

V usage is TRBV29-1 and J usage is TRBJ1-4; maybe TRBD1 (5 bases). Germline CDR1 SQVTM, CDR2 ANQGSEA. The CDR3 runs to 10 residues. V was pared by 4 bases and J by 11 bases, with 8 bases between. CDR3 sequence reads: CSVGGDKLFF. CDR3 bases: TGCAGCGTTGGGGGGGATAAACTGTTTTTT.

The chain couples TRBV6-6 to TRBJ2-5; D gene unclear. This CDR3 spans 12 amino acids. CDR1 and CDR2 (germline): MNHNY, SVGAGI (reference sequence). Trimming took 10 bases from V and 11 from J, leaving 20 bases between them. CDR3 amino acids: CANKNPYNEQYF. The CDR3, as DNA: TGTGCCAACAAAAACCCCTACAATGAGCAGTACTTC.

The gene calls are TRBV7-8 and TRBJ1-2; perhaps TRBD1 as D (5 bases). The germline V gene has CDR1 SGHVS and CDR2 FQNEAQ. Trimming left V 3 bases short and J 8 bases short, with 19 bases between. The CDR3 consists of 15 residues. The CDR3, as DNA: TGTGCCAGCAGCTTTAGAGGGGAGCCCTATGGAGGCTACACCTTC. This encodes CASSFRGEPYGGYTF.

The chain employs TRBV20-1 and TRBJ2-7; 7 positions agree with TRBD2. Germline V gene lookup returns CDR1 DFQATT and CDR2 SNEGSKA (reference sequence). After removal of 3 bases from V and 0 bases from J, the junction contained 8 bases not matched to a gene. This CDR3 region has 15 residues. Here the CDR3 reads CSASGAGESSYEQYF. The CDR3 bases are TGCAGTGCTAGCGGGGCGGGGGAAAGCTCCTACGAGCAGTACTTC.

The chain links TRBV28 to TRBJ1-1, with TRBD1 matching over 8 bases. The CDR3 is 15 amino acids. With V trimmed by 3 bases and J by 1 base, 4 bases remained unmatched. The germline gives CDR1 MDHEN, CDR2 SYDVKM. The CDR3 is CASSLTGEGNTEAFF. Written as DNA, the CDR3 is TGTGCCAGCAGTTTGACAGGGGAGGGGAACACTGAAGCTTTCTTT.

The chain joins TRBV5-1 to TRBJ2-2, with a possible D match to TRBD1 (6 bases). The germline V gene has CDR1 SGHRS and CDR2 YFSETQ. Trimming pared 2 bases from V and 6 bases from J, leaving 11 bases between. The CDR3 is 14 amino acids. The CDR3 region has the DNA TGCGCCAGCAGCTTCGGACAGCTCGCCGGGGAGCTGTTTTTT. Encoded protein: CASSFGQLAGELFF.

The chain joins TRBV29-1 to TRBJ2-1, with 9 nucleotides matching TRBD1. The ends lost 6 bases at V and 6 bases at J; junction bases unmatched: 6. The CDR3 has 13 residues. Germline V gene data show CDR1 as SQVTM and CDR2 as ANQGSEA. CDR3 residues: CSVGETGGNEQFF. CDR3 sequence (DNA): TGCAGCGTAGGGGAGACAGGGGGCAATGAGCAGTTCTTC.

CDR3 in amino acids: CASSLRTSGGPRSTGELFF. Written as DNA, the CDR3 is TGCGCCAGCAGCCTGCGGACTAGCGGGGGGCCGAGGAGCACCGGGGAGCTGTTTTTT. The V call is TRBV5-1, the J call TRBJ2-2; 14 bases line up with TRBD2. The V and J ends lost 4 bases and 4 bases, in that order; junction bases with no gene match: 12. This CDR3 has 19 residues. CDR1 and CDR2 (germline): SGHRS, YFSETQ.

The CDR3 protein is CSARVAGGLDTQYF. CDR3 DNA sequence: TGCAGTGCTAGAGTAGCGGGGGGGCTCGATACGCAGTATTTT. This chain uses TRBV20-1 with TRBJ2-3; 11 bases are shared with TRBD2. The trim removed 1 base at V and 6 bases at J, leaving 3 bases unmatched. Germline assignment: CDR1 DFQATT and CDR2 SNEGSKA (reference sequence). This CDR3 is 14 amino acids long.

This clonotype appeared a few times. The V call is TRBV11-2, the J call TRBJ1-2, with D perhaps matching TRBD1 (5 bases). Per germline, CDR1 SGHAT and CDR2 FQNNGV. Between the trimmed V and J ends, which lost 4 bases and 6 bases, there was a span of 24 bases. CDR3 length equals 17 residues. The CDR3 sequence is CASSSPMGVNVRDGYTF. The CDR3 nucleotides are TGTGCCAGCAGCTCGCCCATGGGGGTCAACGTACGGGATGGCTACACCTTC.

This clonotype has only a few counts. This chain uses TRBV20-1 with TRBJ1-1; TRBD1 is a possible D gene (6 bases). Germline V gives CDR1 DFQATT, CDR2 SNEGSKA (reference sequence). This CDR3 comprises 16 residues. V was cut by 6 bases and J by 11 bases, with 31 bases left in between. The CDR3: CSAKGTTGLPLFRAFF. CDR3 coding DNA: TGCAGTGCCAAGGGGACTACAGGGCTTCCTTTGTTTAGGGCTTTCTTT.

The V and J genes are TRBV4-1 and TRBJ2-3; a weak D match, TRBD2 (5 bases). The ends were cut back, 0 bases at V and 2 bases at J, with 12 bases in the middle. Germline loops: CDR1 MGHRA, CDR2 YSYEKL. The CDR3 extends over 16 amino acids. The DNA of the CDR3 is TGCGCCAGCAGCCAAGATCCTAGCTCCACCACAGATACGCAGTATTTT. It codes for CASSQDPSSTTDTQYF.

This clonotype was seen only a few times. The chain couples TRBV5-1 to TRBJ1-1; no clear D. The CDR3 spans 15 residues. Between the trimmed V and J ends, which lost 4 bases and 3 bases, there was a span of 16 bases. Germline V gives CDR1 SGHRS, CDR2 YFSETQ. The CDR3 DNA is TGCGCCAGCAGCCCGCAGGCGAGGGCAGACACTGAAGCTTTCTTT. Its translation: CASSPQARADTEAFF.